Listed here are 26 T cell receptor beta chains from one sample, sequenced in a study of blood T cell repertoires in COVID-19 (dated by TCRdb to about 2020). The library came from the immunoSEQ multiplex PCR assay. As stored in TCRdb, this immuneACCESS dataset retains in-frame rearrangements with V and J assigned. A fraction of the clones does not appear; measured against another copy, unresolved V genes explain less than half of the discrepancy, and the remainder lacks a known reason. Recorded for this sample are some 110,000 clones; about nine tenths of them occurred a single time. The ten largest account for about 7.4% of the sample. Sequenced material: peripheral blood. The receptor source for this set is a man in his 70s who had recovered from COVID-19.

The V call is TRBV5-1, the J call TRBJ2-5; D might be TRBD2 (6 bases). V was clipped by 3 bases and J by 5 bases, with 17 bases between them. The CDR3 runs 15 residues. Germline CDR1 and CDR2: SGHRS and YFSETQ. The CDR3 DNA follows: TGCGCCAGCAGCTCCGGGACTGGGGATGGCGAGACCCAGTACTTC. This translates into CASSSGTGDGETQYF.

The chain combines TRBV5-1 with TRBJ1-6; D not certain. Germline V CDR1 and CDR2: SGHRS, YFSETQ. The CDR3 has 16 residues. Trimming pared 5 bases from V and 6 bases from J, leaving 18 bases between. The CDR3 here is CASRGGNSRINSPLHF. CDR3 bases: TGCGCCAGCAGGGGTGGAAACAGTCGGATTAATTCACCCCTCCACTTT.

In this sample, this clone turned up a few times. The V and J genes are TRBV5-4 and TRBJ1-2; no firm D call. The CDR3 runs 12 residues. CDR1 SGHNT and CDR2 YYREEE come from the germline V gene (reference sequence). The germline V and J ends were trimmed by 4 bases and 7 bases, with 11 bases remaining between them. The CDR3 DNA follows: TGTGCCAGCAGCCTCGAATACGGTGGCTACACCTTC. Its protein product is CASSLEYGGYTF. The full variable domain, its missing parts supplied by reference TRBV5-4 and TRBJ1-2, is ETGVTQSPTHLIKTRGQQVTLRCSSQSGHNTVSWYQQALGQGPQFIFQYYREEENGRGNFPPRFSGLQFPNYSSELNVNALELDDSALYLCASSLEYGGYTFGSGTRLTVV.

J is TRBJ2-6 and V is TRBV2; the D is unclear. The CDR3 contains 15 residues. Germline V gives CDR1 SNHLY, CDR2 FYNNEI. The V and J ends lost 2 bases and 1 base respectively, with 6 bases between them. CDR3 coding DNA: TGTGCCAGCAGTGAAAAACTATCTGGGGCCAACGTCCTGACTTTC. It codes for CASSEKLSGANVLTF.

This clone was seen only once. The rearrangement joins TRBV6-5 to TRBJ1-4; unclear D gene. Germline CDR1 reads MNHEY; CDR2 reads SVGAGI. Trimming stripped 0 bases from V and 6 bases from J, with 8 bases between. The CDR3 has 14 residues. The CDR3 DNA reads as TGTGCCAGCAGTTACTCCCCGAGTTATGAAAAACTGTTTTTT. This codes for CASSYSPSYEKLFF.

This clone was found a few times. CDR3 loop: CASSQERGWAYEQYF. The CDR3 DNA reads TGCGCCAGCAGCCAAGAACGGGGATGGGCCTACGAGCAGTACTTC. V and J are TRBV4-1 and TRBJ2-7; a possible D gene is TRBD2 (5 bases). This CDR3 is 15 amino acids long. Germline CDR1 is MGHRA and CDR2 is YSYEKL. V was shortened by 0 bases and J by 2 bases, with 11 bases between the two germline ends.

This chain links TRBV30 with TRBJ2-3; TRBD2 matches at 8 bases. Germline CDR1 is GTSNPN and CDR2 is SVGIG (reference sequence). V lost 2 bases to trimming and J lost 7 bases; unmatched junction nucleotides: 5. The CDR3 spans 13 residues. CDR3 protein: CAWSPSGGHTQYF. Here the CDR3 DNA reads TGTGCCTGGAGTCCGAGCGGGGGTCATACGCAGTATTTT.

This chain joins TRBV2 and TRBJ2-5; 7 positions agree with TRBD1. The germline V gene has CDR1 SNHLY and CDR2 FYNNEI. The V segment lost 10 bases and the J segment 5 bases; nucleotides outside the gene matches: 13. CDR3 length equals 14 residues. The CDR3 DNA sequence: TGTGCCATCATGGACAGGACCCGAGGGGAGACCCAGTACTTC. This codes for CAIMDRTRGETQYF.

This clone was picked up one time. The chain carries TRBV19 and TRBJ1-2; D is unclear. Deletions cut 7 bases from V and 0 bases from J, with 9 bases between. Germline CDR1 reads LNHDA; CDR2 reads SQIVND (reference sequence). This CDR3 comprises 13 residues. The CDR3 here is CASKPLANYGYTF. The CDR3 DNA follows: TGTGCCAGTAAGCCGCTGGCTAACTATGGCTACACCTTC.

This clone was seen a handful of times. This chain uses TRBV30 with TRBJ2-2, with D perhaps TRBD1 (6 bases). The CDR3 length is 13 residues. Trimming removed 7 bases at V and 0 bases at J, with 9 bases between. CDR1 is GTSNPN and CDR2 is SVGIG in the germline V gene (reference sequence). The CDR3 nucleotides read TGTGCCTCTGGGACATCGAACACCGGGGAGCTGTTTTTT. Protein: CASGTSNTGELFF.

The rearrangement uses TRBV5-1 and TRBJ1-4; maybe TRBD1 (5 bases). The V end was cut by 4 bases, the J end by 1 base, with 11 bases between. Germline loops: CDR1 SGHRS, CDR2 YFSETQ. There are 15 residues in the CDR3. CDR3 coding DNA: TGCGCCAGCAGCGTAGGGGTCGGAACTAATGAAAAACTGTTTTTT. Amino acids: CASSVGVGTNEKLFF.

V gene TRBV19 combines with J gene TRBJ2-6; 9 nucleotides agree with TRBD1. Germline lookup yields CDR1 LNHDA and CDR2 SQIVND (reference sequence). The junction had 7 bases not matched to a gene; V was cut back by 6 bases and J by 1 base. CDR3 length equals 17 residues. CDR3 bases: TGTGCCAGTAGCCCCGGGACAGGGTTATCTGGGGCCAACGTCCTGACTTTC. Amino acids: CASSPGTGLSGANVLTF.

V gene TRBV5-1 combines with J gene TRBJ1-4; D gene uncertain. This CDR3 has 14 residues. CDR1 and CDR2 (germline): SGHRS, YFSETQ. The V gene lost 1 base and the J gene lost 0 bases, with 4 bases spanning the gap. The chain's CDR3 is CASSLSATNEKLFF. In DNA, the CDR3 is TGCGCCAGCAGCTTGAGCGCAACTAATGAAAAACTGTTTTTT.

This chain connects TRBV10-2 to TRBJ2-1; a possible D gene is TRBD2 (5 bases). The CDR3 has 15 amino acids. Germline values: CDR1 WSHSY, CDR2 SAAADI. The germline V and J ends were trimmed by 6 bases and 5 bases, with 17 bases remaining between them. Here the CDR3 reads CASRSGQPGDNEQFF. DNA of the CDR3: TGCGCCAGCAGGAGTGGGCAACCCGGGGACAATGAGCAGTTCTTC.

The chain is built from TRBV7-6 and TRBJ2-5, with D possibly matching TRBD2 (6 bases). V was pared by 2 bases and J by 2 bases, with 15 bases between. Germline V gives CDR1 SGHVS, CDR2 FNYEAQ. This CDR3 contains 16 residues. CDR3 nucleotide sequence: TGTGCCAGCAGCTTATTATCGGGAGAAACACAAGAGACCCAGTACTTC. This encodes CASSLLSGETQETQYF.

The chain joins TRBV7-2 to TRBJ1-4; no clear D. Germline lookup yields CDR1 SGHTA and CDR2 FQGNSA. The CDR3 is 11 amino acids. Trimming took off 5 bases at V and 11 bases at J, with 9 bases between the two ends. The DNA of the CDR3 is TGTGCCAGCAGCCTCTCCGGGAAACTGTTTTTT. Translating gives CASSLSGKLFF.

V usage is TRBV15 and J usage is TRBJ2-7, with D possibly being TRBD1 (5 bases). The V gene lost 4 bases and the J gene lost 2 bases, with 15 bases spanning the gap. Germline V gives CDR1 LNHNV, CDR2 YYDKDF (reference sequence). This CDR3 region has 15 residues. The CDR3 sequence: CATSTHDSPTYEQYF. The CDR3 DNA follows: TGTGCCACCAGCACCCACGACAGTCCCACCTACGAGCAGTACTTC.

In DNA, the CDR3 is TGTGCCATCAGTGACAGGGGAGAGACCCAGTACTTC. Its translation: CAISDRGETQYF. This rearrangement joins TRBV10-3 to TRBJ2-5, with a tentative D call TRBD1 (6 bases). Trimming left V 3 bases short and J 4 bases short, with 6 bases between. The germline CDR1 and CDR2 sequences are ENHRY and SYGVKD. CDR3 size: 12 residues.

This chain uses TRBV28 with TRBJ1-2; a weak D match, TRBD1 (6 bases). Trimming shortened V by 3 bases and J by 6 bases, and 8 bases separated the two germline ends. The length of the CDR3 is 12 residues. Germline V gene data show CDR1 as MDHEN and CDR2 as SYDVKM. CDR3 amino acids: CASSLRTDGYTF. Written as DNA, the CDR3 is TGTGCCAGCAGTTTGCGGACAGATGGCTACACCTTC.

This clone has just a few counts. CDR3 bases: TGTGCCACCAGTGATCAGAGGGCTTCTTCTCGCACAGATACGCAGTATTTT. It specifies CATSDQRASSRTDTQYF. V and J are TRBV24-1 and TRBJ2-3; possibly TRBD2 for D (5 bases). V was clipped by 3 bases and J by 1 base, with 16 bases between them. Per germline, CDR1 KGHDR and CDR2 SFDVKD. The CDR3 covers 17 residues.

This sequence joins TRBV24-1 and TRBJ2-5; TRBD2 aligns across 7 bases. CDR3 length: 13 amino acids. CDR1 is KGHDR, CDR2 SFDVKD, per germline. Losses at the gene ends were 2 bases for V and 4 bases for J; bases not matched to a gene: 0. The CDR3 DNA reads TGTGCCACCAGTGATTGGGGGGGAGAGACCCAGTACTTC. Translation: CATSDWGGETQYF.

The chain carries TRBV10-3 and TRBJ1-5, with 9 bases matching TRBD1. V dropped 10 bases and J dropped 5; count of bases not matched to a gene: 12. The CDR3 consists of 15 residues. The germline gives CDR1 ENHRY, CDR2 SYGVKD. CDR3 nucleotide sequence: TGTGCCACTCGAGGGTCGGGGACAGGGTATCAGCCCCAGCATTTT. This sequence encodes CATRGSGTGYQPQHF.

The genes are TRBV4-2 and TRBJ2-1, with 11 nucleotides matching TRBD2. The CDR3 loop spans 17 amino acids. V dropped 0 bases and J dropped 10; count of bases not matched to a gene: 11. From germline, CDR1 is LGHNA and CDR2 YNFKEQ. CDR3 bases: TGTGCCAGCAGCCAAGATCCCGCTAGCGGGAGGTCGGAGGAGCAGTTCTTC. Its translation is CASSQDPASGRSEEQFF.

The rearrangement uses TRBV28 and TRBJ2-1, with 7 bases fitting TRBD1. CDR1 MDHEN and CDR2 SYDVKM come from the germline V gene. Germline trimming cut 6 bases from V and 8 bases from J; bases unmatched to any gene: 10. The CDR3 covers 14 residues. CDR3 residues: CASRVPGTVHEQFF. CDR3 bases: TGTGCCAGCAGGGTCCCTGGGACAGTCCATGAGCAGTTCTTC.

This chain connects TRBV28 to TRBJ2-7; unclear D gene. Trimming stripped 1 base from V and 0 bases from J, with 7 bases between. This CDR3 contains 14 residues. The germline CDR1 and CDR2 sequences are MDHEN and SYDVKM. The CDR3 DNA reads as TGTGCCAGCAGTTTATCAACTAACTCCTACGAGCAGTACTTC. It is translated as CASSLSTNSYEQYF. Filled out from reference TRBV28 and TRBJ2-7, the complete variable domain reads DVKVTQSSRYLVKRTGEKVFLECVQDMDHENMFWYRQDPGLGLRLIYFSYDVKMKEKGDIPEGYSVSREKKERFSLILESASTNQTSMYLCASSLSTNSYEQYFGPGTRLTVT.

This clone has a handful of counts. The V and J genes are TRBV18 and TRBJ1-2, with D unresolved. CDR3 length equals 13 residues. The germline V gene has CDR1 KGHSH and CDR2 LQKENI. V dropped 4 bases and J dropped 1 base, with 7 bases sitting between them. The CDR3 region has the DNA TGTGCCAGCTCACAGGAGAGTAACTATGGCTACACCTTC. Amino acid sequence: CASSQESNYGYTF.